The 24 T cell receptor beta chains in this list originate from one sample, sequenced in a study of T cells after yellow fever vaccination. MiXCR, run by TCRdb on the 5' RACE reads, gives a single entry per CDR3 protein. The sample consists of about 340,000 distinct CDR3 sequences, approximately 4.2% of them appearing once. The specimen was PBMCs, collected 5 days after the yellow fever booster vaccination. The origin of the receptors is a man aged 18 to 35 who received the YFV17D yellow fever vaccine.

Ten or more counts support this clonotype. This chain uses TRBV5-1 with TRBJ1-3; possible D gene TRBD1, 5 bases. The V end lost 1 base, the J end lost 0 bases, and 8 bases lay between the germline ends. CDR1 SGHRS and CDR2 YFSETQ come from the germline V gene. CDR3 size: 15 residues. The CDR3, as DNA: TGCGCCAGCAGCTTGACAGGCGACTCTGGAAACACCATATATTTT. Residues: CASSLTGDSGNTIYF.

The chain joins TRBV19 to TRBJ1-6; tentative D call: TRBD1 (5 bases). Germline lookup yields CDR1 LNHDA and CDR2 SQIVND (reference sequence). CDR3 length: 13 residues. V was pared by 4 bases and J by 10 bases, with 11 bases between. CDR3 sequence: CASSRDPGSPLHF. The CDR3 DNA reads TGTGCCAGTAGTAGGGACCCGGGGTCACCCCTCCACTTT.

This clonotype has ten or more counts. This rearrangement joins TRBV10-3 to TRBJ1-2; the match to TRBD1 covers 7 bases. This CDR3 region has 12 residues. Germline V gene sequence: CDR1 ENHRY, CDR2 SYGVKD. V shed 4 bases, J shed 4 bases, and the junction held 0 bases outside the gene matches. The DNA for the CDR3 is TGTGCCATCAGTGGGGACAGCTATGGCTACACCTTC. Its protein product is CAISGDSYGYTF.

This clonotype was detected only a few times. The genes are TRBV6-1 and TRBJ1-6; a weak D match, TRBD1 (5 bases). Trimming took off 3 bases at V and 11 bases at J, with 20 bases between the two ends. CDR3 length: 16 amino acids. Germline CDR1 and CDR2: MNHNS and SASEGT. CDR3 in amino acids: CASSEVQGSFLPPLHF. The CDR3 DNA reads TGTGCCAGCAGTGAGGTTCAGGGATCGTTCCTTCCACCCCTCCACTTT.

This clonotype has at least ten counts. The rearrangement joins TRBV7-9 to TRBJ2-5; D ambiguous. CDR1 SEHNR and CDR2 FQNEAQ come from the germline V gene (reference sequence). V dropped 5 bases and J dropped 0 bases, with 4 bases sitting between them. The CDR3 loop spans 12 amino acids. CDR3 in amino acids: CASSTYQETQYF. CDR3 DNA: TGTGCCAGCAGCACGTACCAAGAGACCCAGTACTTC. The full variable domain, its missing parts supplied by reference TRBV7-9 and TRBJ2-5, is DTGVSQNPRHKITKRGQNVTFRCDPISEHNRLYWYRQTLGQGPEFLTYFQNEAQLEKSRLLSDRFSAERPKGSFSTLEIQRTEQGDSAMYLCASSTYQETQYFGPGTRLLVL.

This clonotype was detected a few times. The J gene is TRBJ2-5, the V gene TRBV2; no clear D gene. The CDR3 runs to 14 residues. Germline-derived CDR1 and CDR2 are SNHLY and FYNNEI. V lost 5 bases to trimming and J lost 4 bases, with 14 bases between them. The CDR3 nucleotides are TGTGCCAGCAGTATTTCGCGGAAGTCAGAGACCCAGTACTTC. Translating gives CASSISRKSETQYF.

This clonotype showed up many times. The J gene is TRBJ2-5, the V gene TRBV11-3, with D perhaps being TRBD1 or TRBD2 (5 bases each). The CDR3 runs to 13 residues. Deletions cut 5 bases from V and 5 bases from J, with 12 bases between. Germline CDR1 is SGHNT and CDR2 is YENEEA. The CDR3 nucleotides are TGTGCCAGCAGCCCCCGGGGCGGGGAGACCCAGTACTTC. Translation gives CASSPRGGETQYF.

This clonotype was recorded a few times. This rearrangement joins TRBV4-3 to TRBJ1-4; 10 bases are shared with TRBD1. Trimming cost V 0 bases and J 6 bases; bases outside gene matches: 7. Germline CDR1 reads LGHNA; CDR2 reads YSLEER. The CDR3 spans 17 residues. This CDR3 is CASSQDKTGTGDEKLFF. The CDR3 DNA reads TGCGCCAGCAGCCAAGACAAAACCGGGACAGGGGATGAAAAACTGTTTTTT.

This clonotype occurred many times. V and J are TRBV5-4 and TRBJ2-5; D gene unclear. Germline lookup yields CDR1 SGHNT and CDR2 YYREEE (reference sequence). The CDR3 has 14 residues. Trimming removed 0 bases from V and 1 base from J, with 7 bases in between. The CDR3 region has the DNA TGTGCCAGCAGCTTGGGTCGGGTCCAAGAGACCCAGTACTTC. The encoded protein is CASSLGRVQETQYF.

This clonotype was found many times. The V gene is TRBV4-1, the J gene TRBJ2-3, with D perhaps given as TRBD1 or TRBD2 (5 bases each). From germline, CDR1 is MGHRA and CDR2 YSYEKL. V lost 0 bases to trimming and J lost 4 bases, with 8 bases between them. This CDR3 contains 14 residues. CDR3: CASSQDLGADTQYF. CDR3 nucleotides: TGCGCCAGCAGCCAAGATCTGGGGGCAGATACGCAGTATTTT.

In this sample, this clonotype turned up a few times. The chain couples TRBV5-5 to TRBJ2-7, with D possibly matching TRBD1 (6 bases). The CDR3 consists of 14 residues. V was cut by 4 bases and J by 6 bases, with 17 bases left in between. The germline V gene has CDR1 SGHKS and CDR2 YYEKEE (reference sequence). The CDR3 sequence: CASSRPGTSFEQYV. The CDR3, as DNA: TGTGCCAGCAGCCGTCCCGGGACAAGTTTCGAGCAGTACGTC.

This clonotype occurred a few times. The chain has TRBV12-3 or TRBV12-4 and TRBJ1-1; possibly TRBD1 for D (5 bases). The CDR3 spans 13 residues. Trimming stripped 7 bases from V and 0 bases from J, with 9 bases between. CDR3: CASKPRVNTEAFF. The CDR3 nucleotides are TGTGCCAGCAAGCCCAGGGTGAACACTGAAGCTTTCTTT.

This clonotype occurred many times. V is TRBV4-1 and J is TRBJ2-3, with TRBD1 matching 7 bases. The germline gives CDR1 MGHRA, CDR2 YSYEKL. The CDR3 totals 14 residues. Unmatched junction bases numbered 3, after V lost 2 bases and J lost 4 bases. CDR3 loop: CASSQQGVADTQYF. In nucleotides, the CDR3 is TGCGCCAGCAGCCAACAGGGGGTAGCAGATACGCAGTATTTT.

The rearrangement uses TRBV25-1 and TRBJ1-6; the match to TRBD1 covers 10 bases. Germline-derived CDR1 and CDR2 are MGHDK and SYGVNS. The junction had 2 bases not matched to a gene; V was cut back by 6 bases and J by 9 bases. The CDR3 spans 13 residues. Here the CDR3 reads CASSRQGASPLHF. CDR3 bases: TGTGCCAGCAGCAGACAGGGGGCTTCACCCCTCCACTTT.

The V and J genes are TRBV5-4 and TRBJ2-7; D may be TRBD1 (5 bases). In germline, CDR1 is SGHNT, CDR2 YYREEE (reference sequence). V gave up 1 base and J gave up 7 bases, with 9 bases separating them. The CDR3 totals 12 residues. Written as DNA, the CDR3 is TGTGCCAGCAGCTTGAGGGGCCGAGAGCAGTACGTC. Translated: CASSLRGREQYV.

The chain combines TRBV29-1 with TRBJ2-3, with 14 positions matching TRBD2. The V and J ends lost 0 bases and 3 bases, in that order; junction bases with no gene match: 5. The CDR3 is 17 amino acids. Germline CDR1 SQVTM, CDR2 ANQGSEA. CDR3 bases: TGCAGCGTTGAAGAAGCGGGACTAGCGGGGGCGACAGATACGCAGTATTTT. Protein product: CSVEEAGLAGATDTQYF.

This clonotype was detected many times. The chain is built from TRBV7-2 and TRBJ2-2; 7 bases line up with TRBD2. V lost 6 bases and J lost 6; bases outside the gene matches: 4. The CDR3 has 13 amino acids. The germline CDR1 and CDR2 sequences are SGHTA and FQGNSA. The CDR3 loop is CASRNGGAGELFF. In nucleotides, the CDR3 is TGTGCCAGCAGAAATGGGGGGGCCGGGGAGCTGTTTTTT.

The table lists this clonotype with many counts. The rearrangement uses TRBV10-3 and TRBJ2-7; 7 positions agree with TRBD1. J lost 2 bases, V lost 10 bases, and 5 bases had no gene match. The CDR3 spans 12 residues. Germline assignment: CDR1 ENHRY and CDR2 SYGVKD. CDR3 loop: CATQGDPYEQYF. The CDR3 region has the DNA TGTGCCACCCAGGGGGACCCCTACGAGCAGTACTTC.

This clonotype was seen a handful of times. V gene TRBV5-6 combines with J gene TRBJ2-5, with D possibly TRBD2 on 6 matching bases. The V end was cut by 7 bases, the J end by 5 bases, with 24 bases between. The CDR3 consists of 16 residues. Germline lookup yields CDR1 SGHDT and CDR2 YYEEEE. The CDR3 region is CASRSFTSGGEETQYF. CDR3 bases: TGTGCCAGCCGCAGCTTTACGTCGGGCGGGGAGGAGACCCAGTACTTC.

Ten or more counts support this clonotype. Here the CDR3 DNA reads TGTGCCAGCAGTGGGCTGGCGGGACAGTTATTCTCTGGAAACACCATATATTTT. It translates to CASSGLAGQLFSGNTIYF. V usage is TRBV12-3 or TRBV12-4 and J usage is TRBJ1-3; the match to TRBD1 covers 7 bases. CDR3 length: 18 residues. The V segment lost 5 bases and the J segment 0 bases; nucleotides outside the gene matches: 13.

This clonotype was observed at least ten times. The J gene is TRBJ2-5, the V gene TRBV7-2; D gene uncertain. The germline V and J ends were trimmed by 2 bases and 2 bases, with 9 bases remaining between them. Germline V gene lookup returns CDR1 SGHTA and CDR2 FQGNSA. The CDR3 runs 14 residues. The CDR3 is CASSLYSRQETQYF. The DNA of the CDR3 is TGTGCCAGCAGCTTATATTCCAGGCAAGAGACCCAGTACTTC.

As regards this clonotype: A much larger clone sits a single nucleotide away, making a read error possible. V usage is TRBV7-7 and J usage is TRBJ2-1, with D possibly being TRBD1 or TRBD2 (5 bases each). Germline V gene lookup returns CDR1 SSHAT and CDR2 FNYEAQ (reference sequence). V was trimmed by 4 bases and J by 5 bases, leaving 12 bases between them. This CDR3 spans 14 amino acids. The CDR3, as DNA: TGTGCCAGCAGCTCCTCTTTGGGGGACAATGAGCAGTTCTTC. Protein: CASSSSLGDNEQFF.

V and J are TRBV10-3 and TRBJ2-3; unclear D gene. The CDR3 is 13 residues long. Trimming shortened V by 8 bases and J by 2 bases, and 11 bases separated the two germline ends. Germline V gene sequence: CDR1 ENHRY, CDR2 SYGVKD. CDR3 loop: CAIGPLYTDTQYF. The CDR3 DNA follows: TGTGCCATCGGCCCCCTTTACACAGATACGCAGTATTTT.

This clonotype was counted once. J is TRBJ2-3 and V is TRBV7-2; no clear D. V was clipped by 5 bases and J by 2 bases, with 8 bases between them. The CDR3 consists of 13 residues. The germline V gene has CDR1 SGHTA and CDR2 FQGNSA. The CDR3 DNA sequence: TGTGCCAGCAGCGTAGGGCACACAGATACGCAGTATTTT. Translating gives CASSVGHTDTQYF.